These T cell receptor beta chains were read from a single sample in a study of identical twins. TCRdb itself ran the 5' RACE reads through MiXCR, one entry per CDR3 protein. The table includes 210,000 or so distinct CDR3 sequences, approximately 15% detected once. This sample was also put to use in a study of T cells expressing NK-cell markers.

What was sequenced was CD8+ T cells sorted from blood. These TCRs come from a woman aged 18 to 35 in good health. Each CDR3 is given with its conserved first and last residue. D genes are given only for firm matches. Expanded clones get a size class; other rows say once, few or many, or leave the size out.

d_call j_call v_call clone_size cdr3_nt cdr3_aa
TRBD2 TRBJ2-2 TRBV10-1 few TGCGCCGTACTAGCGGAGAACACCGGGGAGCTGTTTTTT CAVLAENTGELFF
TRBD2 TRBJ2-7 TRBV20-1 few TGCAGTGCTAGCTGGTCCTTGAGCGGGAGCTACGAGCAGTACTTC CSASWSLSGSYEQYF
NA TRBJ2-5 TRBV12-3/TRBV12-4 few TGTGCCAGCGGGGGGGCGGGCCAAGAGACCCAGTACTTC CASGGAGQETQYF
NA TRBJ1-6 TRBV6-4 once TGTGCCAGCAGTGACTCCACAGGTTATAATTCACCCCTCCACTTT CASSDSTGYNSPLHF
NA TRBJ2-1 TRBV12-5 few TGTGCTAGTGGAACAGGTTACAATGAGCAGTTCTTC CASGTGYNEQFF
NA TRBJ2-3 TRBV5-1 NA TGCGCCAGCAGCACCCTCCTCGGGGATACGCAGTATTTT CASSTLLGDTQYF
TRBD2 TRBJ2-7 TRBV11-1 few TGTGCCAGCAGCTGGACTAGCGGGAGAGCACAAGTATCCTACGAGCAGTACTTC CASSWTSGRAQVSYEQYF
TRBD1 TRBJ2-3 TRBV9 NA TGTGCCTCCAGTACCGGGACAGTCACAGATACGCAGTATTTT CASSTGTVTDTQYF
NA TRBJ1-2 TRBV6-6 NA TGTGCCAGCAGTTACATGGGAGATGGCTACACCTTC CASSYMGDGYTF
NA TRBJ1-5 TRBV12-3/TRBV12-4 many TGTGCCAGCAGTTTGGTCGGACACAATCAGCCCCAGCATTTT CASSLVGHNQPQHF
TRBD2 TRBJ2-1 TRBV12-3/TRBV12-4 few TGTGCCAGCGCCCCGGGACTAGCGGGTTACCGGGAGCAGTTCTTC CASAPGLAGYREQFF
NA TRBJ1-3 TRBV12-3/TRBV12-4 few TGTGCCGGATCACAGGGCTTTGGAAACACCATATATTTT CAGSQGFGNTIYF
NA TRBJ2-2 TRBV11-2 NA TGTGCCAGCAGCTTAGGCCAAGGGTCCGGGGAGCTGTTTTTT CASSLGQGSGELFF
NA TRBJ1-4 TRBV29-1 few TGCAGCGTTGTGGGGGGCTCTAATGAAAAACTGTTTTTT CSVVGGSNEKLFF
NA TRBJ2-2 TRBV3-1 NA TGTGCCAGCAGTCCCCGGCCAGAGGAGCTGTTTTTT CASSPRPEELFF
TRBD1 TRBJ2-1 TRBV11-1 NA TGTGCCAGCAGCCCGCCGGGGACAGGGAGGGACAGAATTGGCAATGAGCAGTTCTTC CASSPPGTGRDRIGNEQFF
NA TRBJ1-2 TRBV27 few TGTGCCAGCAGTTATATCGGGGCAGTCGGAGTAGGATACTATGGCTACACCTTC CASSYIGAVGVGYYGYTF
TRBD2 TRBJ2-7 TRBV5-1 few TGCGCCAGCAGCACCCTAGCGGGGGAGAGGGACGAGCAGTACTTC CASSTLAGERDEQYF
TRBD2 TRBJ2-7 TRBV4-3 NA TGCGCCAGCAGCCAAGATCCAATGGTAGCGGGAAACTACGAGCAGTACTTC CASSQDPMVAGNYEQYF
TRBD2 TRBJ2-4 TRBV20-1 few TGCAGTGCTAGAGATCGACTAGCGGATCTTAGGGGGGCCAAAAACATTCAGTACTTC CSARDRLADLRGAKNIQYF
TRBD2 TRBJ2-1 TRBV12-5 NA TGTGCTAGTGGTCGACTAGCGGGAGGAACTGAGCAGTTCTTC CASGRLAGGTEQFF
TRBD2 TRBJ2-3 TRBV7-7 NA TGTGCTAGCAGCCGAGGACTAGCGGGGTATACGCAGTATTTT CASSRGLAGYTQYF
NA TRBJ2-7 TRBV27 NA TGTGCCAGCAGCCTCAGGTTGGGGGGCGAGCAGTACTTC CASSLRLGGEQYF
TRBD2 TRBJ2-1 TRBV11-2 NA TGTGCCAGCAGCTTAAGCCTAGCGGGACAAGGTCGGAATGAGCAGTTCTTC CASSLSLAGQGRNEQFF
NA TRBJ1-1 TRBV29-1 NA TGCAGCGTACCCCGGACTGAAACTCTAGTCACTGAAGCTTTCTTT CSVPRTETLVTEAFF
NA TRBJ1-5 TRBV6-2/TRBV6-3 few TGTGCCAGCAGTGCCTACTGGGGGCAGCCCCAGCATTTT CASSAYWGQPQHF
NA TRBJ2-1 TRBV6-2/TRBV6-3 many TGTGCCAGCGTGAAACACAGGGAGTACAATGAGCAGTTCTTC CASVKHREYNEQFF
NA TRBJ1-2 TRBV25-1 NA TGTGCCAGCAGTGAGGACACCGACTATGGCTACACCTTC CASSEDTDYGYTF
NA TRBJ2-3 TRBV6-5 few TGTGCCAGCAGTTACTCGTCTAGCGGCACAGATACGCAGTATTTT CASSYSSSGTDTQYF
NA TRBJ2-1 TRBV7-2 many TGTGCCAGCAGCTTAGAATTTGGGGAGCACAGGGAGCAGTTCTTC CASSLEFGEHREQFF
NA TRBJ2-1 TRBV29-1 many TGCAGCGTTGAAGAGAACAGTTTTGAGCAGTTCTTC CSVEENSFEQFF
NA TRBJ1-4 TRBV9 few TGTGCCAGCGGGTCCACGGATGAAAAACTGTTTTTT CASGSTDEKLFF
NA TRBJ2-3 TRBV11-1 NA TGTGCCAGCAGCTCCGTTCGGGGAGGACTCACAGATACGCAGTATTTT CASSSVRGGLTDTQYF
NA TRBJ2-1 TRBV6-1 NA TGTGCCAGCAGTGAAGTGCGGGCCTACAATGAGCAGTTCTTC CASSEVRAYNEQFF
NA TRBJ2-3 TRBV5-1 NA TGCGCCAGCAGCTCAGTTGTTGTAGCGGCCGAGACGACAGATACGCAGTATTTT CASSSVVVAAETTDTQYF
TRBD2 TRBJ2-3 TRBV12-3/TRBV12-4 many TGTGCCAGCAGTCCACGCCGACTAGCGGTCGGCACAGATACGCAGTATTTT CASSPRRLAVGTDTQYF
NA TRBJ2-3 TRBV21-1 NA TGTGCCAGCAGCAAAGTAGGAGGCCGAGCAGATACGCAGTATTTT CASSKVGGRADTQYF
NA TRBJ1-1 TRBV20-1 many TGCAGTGCTCCCAGGACAGAGATGAACACTGAAGCTTTCTTT CSAPRTEMNTEAFF
NA TRBJ2-7 TRBV3-1 NA TGTGCCTGCAGCCCCCCTAGCGAGAAACCCTACGAGCAGTACTTC CACSPPSEKPYEQYF
NA TRBJ2-1 TRBV7-9 many TGTGCCAGCAGTAACAATGAGCAGTTCTTC CASSNNEQFF
NA TRBJ2-1 TRBV29-1 NA TGCAGCGTTGTATCCCGGGCGGCGTACAATGAGCAGTTCTTC CSVVSRAAYNEQFF
NA TRBJ2-2 TRBV14 many TGTGCCAGCAGCCAAGATTCGCGGCAGCCCTCAAACACCGGGGAGCTGTTTTTT CASSQDSRQPSNTGELFF
TRBD2 TRBJ2-1 TRBV24-1 few TGTGCCACCAGCGGGAGGGCGGGGGGTGAGCAGTTCTTC CATSGRAGGEQFF
NA TRBJ1-1 TRBV28 NA TGTGCCAGCAGTTTTCGGAAGATTGGCACTGAAGCTTTCTTT CASSFRKIGTEAFF
TRBD2 TRBJ2-4 TRBV7-6 NA TGTGCCAGCAGCCAGGGACTAGCGGGAGGTATGGACATTCAGTACTTC CASSQGLAGGMDIQYF
NA TRBJ1-1 TRBV25-1 NA TGTGCCAGCAGTGAACCCCTACACGGAGAAGCTTTCTTT CASSEPLHGEAFF
NA TRBJ2-1 TRBV7-8 many TGTGCCAGCAGCTGGGGGGCGAAGGGCAATGAGCAGTTCTTC CASSWGAKGNEQFF
NA TRBJ1-2 TRBV11-2 few TGTGCCAGCAGCCTAGGAGCGGACATATACGACTATGGCTACACCTTC CASSLGADIYDYGYTF
TRBD2 TRBJ2-1 TRBV7-2 many TGTGCCAGCAGCTTAGTTGGGGGGGATAGTGAGCAGTTCTTC CASSLVGGDSEQFF
NA TRBJ2-7 TRBV7-9 NA TGTGCCAGCAGCAGGATTCTCTCCGAGCAGTACTTC CASSRILSEQYF
NA TRBJ1-2 TRBV12-3/TRBV12-4 NA TGTGCCAGCAGTATCGGGTCCTATGGCTACACCTTC CASSIGSYGYTF